These T cell receptor beta chains were read from a single sample in a study of tumor-infiltrating lymphocytes in primary liver carcinoma. TCRdb re-called the multiplex PCR reads through MiXCR, storing one row per CDR3 protein. There are roughly 70,000 distinct CDR3 sequences in the sample; about 65% occur only once, and 30% to 40% lies in the top ten. The sequenced material came from liver tumor tissue from sampling region 4. The receptors were sampled from a man aged 35-49 years with primary liver carcinoma and hepatitis B virus infection. Each CDR3 is given with its conserved first and last residue. A D gene is named only where the DNA matches it firmly. Clone size, where shown, is once, few, many, or a class for clones that have expanded.

d_call: TRBD2
j_call: TRBJ2-2
v_call: TRBV29-1
clone_size: NA
cdr3_nt: TGCAGCGTTGGGGGACTAGCGGCAACCAACACCGGGGAGCTGTTTTTT
cdr3_aa: CSVGGLAATNTGELFF

d_call: NA
j_call: TRBJ2-3
v_call: TRBV29-1
clone_size: NA
cdr3_nt: TGCAGCGTTGGGTTTTCAGATACGCATTATTTT
cdr3_aa: CSVGFSDTHYF

d_call: NA
j_call: TRBJ2-7
v_call: TRBV11-2
clone_size: NA
cdr3_nt: TGTGTCAGAAGCTTCATGATAGATCCGGACTACGAGCAGTACTTC
cdr3_aa: CVRSFMIDPDYEQYF

d_call: NA
j_call: TRBJ1-1
v_call: TRBV11-2
clone_size: NA
cdr3_nt: TGTGCCAGCAACATAAGACTGGGCCTGAACACTGAAGCTTTCTTT
cdr3_aa: CASNIRLGLNTEAFF

d_call: TRBD1
j_call: TRBJ2-7
v_call: TRBV4-3
clone_size: NA
cdr3_nt: TGCGTCAGCAGCCAAGGGGCCGGGACAGTGGGCTACGAGCAGTACTTC
cdr3_aa: CVSSQGAGTVGYEQYF

d_call: NA
j_call: TRBJ2-7
v_call: TRBV19
clone_size: many
cdr3_nt: TGTGCCAGTAGTACCAGGGGCCGTTTATACGAGCAGTACTTC
cdr3_aa: CASSTRGRLYEQYF

d_call: NA
j_call: TRBJ2-3
v_call: TRBV14
clone_size: few
cdr3_nt: TGTGCCAGCAGCCAAGGGTTTAGCACAGATACGCAGTATTTT
cdr3_aa: CASSQGFSTDTQYF

d_call: NA
j_call: TRBJ2-2
v_call: TRBV29-1
clone_size: few
cdr3_nt: TGTAACGTCCTCGGTCCGGGACCCACCGGGGAGCTGTTTTTT
cdr3_aa: CNVLGPGPTGELFF

d_call: NA
j_call: TRBJ2-6
v_call: TRBV5-6
clone_size: NA
cdr3_nt: TGTGCCAGCAACTTCCCGTCTGGGACCAACGTTCTGACTTTC
cdr3_aa: CASNFPSGTNVLTF

d_call: NA
j_call: TRBJ2-7
v_call: TRBV2
clone_size: few
cdr3_nt: TGTACCAGCAGTGAGAACAGGGCGGTCTCCTACAAGCAGTACTTT
cdr3_aa: CTSSENRAVSYKQYF

d_call: NA
j_call: TRBJ2-5
v_call: TRBV2
clone_size: many
cdr3_nt: TGTGCCAGCACGGGCTGGGGAGAGACCCAGTACTTC
cdr3_aa: CASTGWGETQYF

d_call: NA
j_call: TRBJ2-2
v_call: TRBV28
clone_size: NA
cdr3_nt: TGTGCCAGCCTTAGGGGGGTTCGGTCCGGGGAGCTGTCTTTT
cdr3_aa: CASLRGVRSGELSF

d_call: NA
j_call: TRBJ2-1
v_call: TRBV6-2/TRBV6-3
clone_size: NA
cdr3_nt: TGTGCCAGCAGCCTGCAAGGGTTCTACAATGAGCAGCTCTTC
cdr3_aa: CASSLQGFYNEQLF

d_call: NA
j_call: TRBJ2-1
v_call: TRBV6-2/TRBV6-3
clone_size: few
cdr3_nt: TGTGCCAGCAGTTACCCGGATAGGAGCTCCTACAATGAGCAGTTCTTC
cdr3_aa: CASSYPDRSSYNEQFF

d_call: NA
j_call: TRBJ1-1
v_call: TRBV15
clone_size: NA
cdr3_nt: TGTGCCAGCTCCAAGGGGGTTTATGCTGAAGCTTTATTT
cdr3_aa: CASSKGVYAEALF

d_call: NA
j_call: TRBJ2-1
v_call: TRBV24-1
clone_size: NA
cdr3_nt: TGTGCCACCAGTGATAAAACAGGGCGCCTCCTTGTTAAACAGTTCTTC
cdr3_aa: CATSDKTGRLLVKQFF

d_call: NA
j_call: TRBJ2-7
v_call: TRBV11-2
clone_size: NA
cdr3_nt: TGTGCCAGTAGCTTTATGACATATCCGGACTACGAGCAGTACTTC
cdr3_aa: CASSFMTYPDYEQYF

d_call: NA
j_call: TRBJ2-3
v_call: TRBV29-1
clone_size: NA
cdr3_nt: TGCATCGTTGCGGGGGGACAGGAACGAGATACGCAGTATTTT
cdr3_aa: CIVAGGQERDTQYF

d_call: NA
j_call: TRBJ1-1
v_call: TRBV7-9
clone_size: NA
cdr3_nt: TGTGCCAGCAGCATGGACAGTTGGGAAGCTTTCTTT
cdr3_aa: CASSMDSWEAFF

d_call: NA
j_call: TRBJ2-1
v_call: TRBV6-2/TRBV6-3
clone_size: few
cdr3_nt: TGTGCCAGCAGGAAAATTAATAAGCAGTTCTTC
cdr3_aa: CASRKINKQFF

d_call: TRBD1
j_call: TRBJ2-7
v_call: TRBV29-1
clone_size: few
cdr3_nt: TGCACCGTTGCCCCGACAGGGCTCCATGAGCAGTACTTC
cdr3_aa: CTVAPTGLHEQYF

d_call: TRBD1
j_call: TRBJ2-7
v_call: TRBV28
clone_size: NA
cdr3_nt: TGTGCCAGCAGTTCAATGGGACAGGGATACAACGAACAGTACTTC
cdr3_aa: CASSSMGQGYNEQYF

d_call: TRBD1
j_call: TRBJ2-5
v_call: TRBV20-1
clone_size: NA
cdr3_nt: TGCATTGCACCTGACAGGGTTGGAGAGACCCAGTACTTC
cdr3_aa: CIAPDRVGETQYF

d_call: TRBD2
j_call: TRBJ2-7
v_call: TRBV4-1
clone_size: NA
cdr3_nt: TGCGCTAGCACCCAATCCCTAGCGGAGCCACTTTACGAACAGTACTTC
cdr3_aa: CASTQSLAEPLYEQYF

d_call: TRBD2
j_call: TRBJ2-2
v_call: TRBV4-2
clone_size: NA
cdr3_nt: TGTGCCAGCAGCCAAGGAACTAGCGCGAGTCTAGATCCCGGGGAGCTGTTTTTT
cdr3_aa: CASSQGTSASLDPGELFF

d_call: NA
j_call: TRBJ2-5
v_call: TRBV6-5
clone_size: NA
cdr3_nt: TGTACCAGCAGTTACATCGGACAGCAAGAGACTCAGTACTTC
cdr3_aa: CTSSYIGQQETQYF

d_call: NA
j_call: TRBJ2-4
v_call: TRBV30
clone_size: NA
cdr3_nt: TGTGCCTGGAGTGGGCAGGGGAGGGACATTCAGTACTTC
cdr3_aa: CAWSGQGRDIQYF

d_call: NA
j_call: TRBJ2-7
v_call: TRBV29-1
clone_size: NA
cdr3_nt: TGCAGCGCTACATGCGAGGCCTCCTACGAGCAATACTTC
cdr3_aa: CSATCEASYEQYF

d_call: NA
j_call: TRBJ2-3
v_call: TRBV11-3
clone_size: NA
cdr3_nt: TGTGCCAGCAGCCCCGGTGGGGATCCCACAGATACCCAGTATTTT
cdr3_aa: CASSPGGDPTDTQYF

d_call: NA
j_call: TRBJ2-1
v_call: TRBV29-1
clone_size: many
cdr3_nt: TGCAGCGTTGATGCAGGGCTAGGACAGTTCTTC
cdr3_aa: CSVDAGLGQFF

d_call: NA
j_call: TRBJ2-5
v_call: TRBV25-1
clone_size: many
cdr3_nt: TGTGCCAGCAGTCTAAACTCAGAGACCCAGTACTTC
cdr3_aa: CASSLNSETQYF

d_call: TRBD2
j_call: TRBJ2-2
v_call: TRBV5-4
clone_size: NA
cdr3_nt: TGTGCCAGCAGTTCCAGCGGGAGTTCCGGGGAACTGTTTTTT
cdr3_aa: CASSSSGSSGELFF

d_call: NA
j_call: TRBJ1-1
v_call: TRBV10-3
clone_size: NA
cdr3_nt: TGTGACATCAGGCAGGGATTTGGCACTGAAGCTTTCTTT
cdr3_aa: CDIRQGFGTEAFF

d_call: TRBD2
j_call: TRBJ2-1
v_call: TRBV4-3
clone_size: NA
cdr3_nt: TGCGTCAGCAGCCAAGACCGGGGGGGAGTAGGTTCCAATGGGCAGTTCTTC
cdr3_aa: CVSSQDRGGVGSNGQFF

d_call: NA
j_call: TRBJ2-5
v_call: TRBV29-1
clone_size: NA
cdr3_nt: TGTGGCGTTGAAGGGACACCCAAAGAGACCCAGTACTTC
cdr3_aa: CGVEGTPKETQYF

d_call: NA
j_call: TRBJ2-6
v_call: TRBV5-1
clone_size: once
cdr3_nt: TGCGCCAGCAGTTTGGAAATGGGTTCAAGAGTCCTGACTTTC
cdr3_aa: CASSLEMGSRVLTF